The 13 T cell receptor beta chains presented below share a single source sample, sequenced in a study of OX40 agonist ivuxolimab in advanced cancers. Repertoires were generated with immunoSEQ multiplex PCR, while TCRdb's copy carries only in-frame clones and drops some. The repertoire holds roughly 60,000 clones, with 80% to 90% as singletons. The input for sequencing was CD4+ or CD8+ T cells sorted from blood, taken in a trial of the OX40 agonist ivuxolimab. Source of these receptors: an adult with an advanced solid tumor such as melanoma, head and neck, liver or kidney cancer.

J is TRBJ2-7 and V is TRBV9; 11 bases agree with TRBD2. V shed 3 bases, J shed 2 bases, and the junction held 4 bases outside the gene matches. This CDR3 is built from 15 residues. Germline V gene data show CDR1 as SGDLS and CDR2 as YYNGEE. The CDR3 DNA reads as TGTGCCAGCAGCGCCTCGGGACTAGCGGCCTACGAGCAGTACTTC. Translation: CASSASGLAAYEQYF.

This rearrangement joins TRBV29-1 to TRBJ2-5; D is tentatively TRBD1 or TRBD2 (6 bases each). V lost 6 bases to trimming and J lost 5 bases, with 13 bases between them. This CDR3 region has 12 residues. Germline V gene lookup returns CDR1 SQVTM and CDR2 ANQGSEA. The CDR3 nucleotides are TGCAGCGTGAGGGGGGCGAGTGAGACCCAGTACTTC. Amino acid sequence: CSVRGASETQYF.

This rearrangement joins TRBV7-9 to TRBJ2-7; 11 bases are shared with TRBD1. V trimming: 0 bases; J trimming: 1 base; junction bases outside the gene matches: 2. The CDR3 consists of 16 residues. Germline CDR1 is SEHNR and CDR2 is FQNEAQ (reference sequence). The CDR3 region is CASSLAGTGGSYEQYF. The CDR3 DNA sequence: TGTGCCAGCAGCTTAGCCGGGACAGGGGGATCCTACGAGCAGTACTTC.

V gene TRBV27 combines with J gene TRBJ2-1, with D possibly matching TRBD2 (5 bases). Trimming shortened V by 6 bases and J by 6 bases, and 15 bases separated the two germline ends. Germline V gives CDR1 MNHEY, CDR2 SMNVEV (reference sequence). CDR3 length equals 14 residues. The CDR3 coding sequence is TGTGCCAGCAGCCCTATTCGGGGTGGCAATGAGCAGTTCTTC. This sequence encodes CASSPIRGGNEQFF.

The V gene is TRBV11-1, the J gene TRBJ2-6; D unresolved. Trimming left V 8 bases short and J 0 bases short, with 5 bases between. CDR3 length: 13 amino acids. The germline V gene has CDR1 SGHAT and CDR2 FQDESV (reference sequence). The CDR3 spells CASSGSGANVLTF. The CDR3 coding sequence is TGTGCCAGCTCTGGCTCTGGGGCCAACGTCCTGACTTTC.

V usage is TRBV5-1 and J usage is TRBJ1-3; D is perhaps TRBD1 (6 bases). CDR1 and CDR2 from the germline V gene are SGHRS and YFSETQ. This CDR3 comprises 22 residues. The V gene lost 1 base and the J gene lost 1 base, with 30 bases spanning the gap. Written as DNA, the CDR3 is TGCGCCAGCAGCTTGTCCCCCACCGTCCGGACAGTGAGGGGAACTTCTGGAAACACCATATATTTT. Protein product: CASSLSPTVRTVRGTSGNTIYF. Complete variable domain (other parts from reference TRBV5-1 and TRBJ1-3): KAGVTQTPRYLIKTRGQQVTLSCSPISGHRSVSWYQQTPGQGLQFLFEYFSETQRNKGNFPGRFSGRQFSNSRSEMNVSTLELGDSALYLCASSLSPTVRTVRGTSGNTIYFGEGSWLTVV.

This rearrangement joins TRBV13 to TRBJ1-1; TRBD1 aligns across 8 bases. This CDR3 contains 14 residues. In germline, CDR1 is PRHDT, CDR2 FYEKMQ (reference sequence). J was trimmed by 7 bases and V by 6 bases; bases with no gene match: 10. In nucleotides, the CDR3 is TGTGCCAGCAGACTCGCAGGGGGCGATCTTGAAGCTTTCTTT. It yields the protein CASRLAGGDLEAFF.

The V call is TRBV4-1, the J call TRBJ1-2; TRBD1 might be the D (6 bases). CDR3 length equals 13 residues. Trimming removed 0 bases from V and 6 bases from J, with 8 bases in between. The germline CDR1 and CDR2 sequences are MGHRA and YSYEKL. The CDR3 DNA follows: TGCGCCAGCAGCCAAGAGTACAGGGATGGCTACACCTTC. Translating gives CASSQEYRDGYTF.

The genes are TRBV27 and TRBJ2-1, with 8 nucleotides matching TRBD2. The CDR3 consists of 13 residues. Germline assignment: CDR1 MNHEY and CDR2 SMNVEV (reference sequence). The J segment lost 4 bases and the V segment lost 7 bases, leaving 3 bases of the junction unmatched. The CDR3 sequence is CASTSGLYNEQFF. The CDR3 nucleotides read TGTGCCAGCACTAGCGGGCTTTACAATGAGCAGTTCTTC.

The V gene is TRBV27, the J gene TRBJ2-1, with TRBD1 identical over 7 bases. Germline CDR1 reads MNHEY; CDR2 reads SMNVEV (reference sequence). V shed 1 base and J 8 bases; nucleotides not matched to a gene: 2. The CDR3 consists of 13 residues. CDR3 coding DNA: TGTGCCAGCAGTTTATACAGGGGTTATGAGCAGTTCTTC. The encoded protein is CASSLYRGYEQFF.

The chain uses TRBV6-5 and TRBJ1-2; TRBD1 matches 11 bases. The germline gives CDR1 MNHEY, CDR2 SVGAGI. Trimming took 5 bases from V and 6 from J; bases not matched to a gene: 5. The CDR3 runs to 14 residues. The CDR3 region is CASSRTGGANGYTF. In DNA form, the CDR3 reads TGTGCCAGCAGTAGGACAGGGGGCGCGAATGGCTACACCTTC.

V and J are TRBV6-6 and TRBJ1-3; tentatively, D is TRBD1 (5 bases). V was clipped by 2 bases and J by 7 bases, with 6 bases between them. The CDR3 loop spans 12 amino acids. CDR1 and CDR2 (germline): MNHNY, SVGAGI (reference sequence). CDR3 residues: CASSYEGNTIYF. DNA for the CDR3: TGTGCCAGCAGTTACGAGGGGAACACCATATATTTT.

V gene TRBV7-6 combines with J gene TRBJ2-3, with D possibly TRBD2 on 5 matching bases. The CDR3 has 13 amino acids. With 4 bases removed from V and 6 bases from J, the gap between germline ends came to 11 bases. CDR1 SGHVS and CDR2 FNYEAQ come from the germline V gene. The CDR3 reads CASSSRRVDTQYF. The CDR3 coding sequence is TGTGCCAGCAGCTCTAGGCGGGTCGATACGCAGTATTTT.